The 8 T cell receptor beta chains listed next were all sequenced from one sample in a study of control samples from healthy donors and cancer patients (TCRdb year 2020). Library construction relied on the immunoSEQ multiplex PCR assay. TCRdb limited this immuneACCESS table to in-frame rearrangements with V and J called. A share of clones is missing; checked studies link under half to unresolved V genes, and the rest is unexplained. Recorded for this sample are around 130,000 clones; roughly 90% of them occurred a single time. About two fifths of the sample rests with the top ten. Sample: blood. The receptors derive from a man aged 50-59 years in good health.

A few counts support this clone. The chain joins TRBV6-6 to TRBJ2-7; possible D gene TRBD1, 7 bases. Germline CDR1 is MNHNY and CDR2 is SVGAGI (reference sequence). Deletions cut 7 bases from V and 2 bases from J, with 15 bases between. This CDR3 is built from 14 residues. CDR3 bases: TGTGCCAGCACCGAAGGAGGGACAGCCTACGAGCAGTACTTC. Encoded protein: CASTEGGTAYEQYF.

The V call is TRBV10-3, the J call TRBJ2-3, with TRBD1 matching over 8 bases. The CDR3 runs 14 residues. Germline values: CDR1 ENHRY, CDR2 SYGVKD. Unmatched junction bases numbered 11, after V lost 6 bases and J lost 9 bases. This CDR3 is CAISGTGGHGTQYF. Written as DNA, the CDR3 is TGTGCCATCAGCGGGACAGGAGGGCATGGGACGCAGTATTTT.

The chain carries TRBV6-5 and TRBJ1-2; D is unclear. Looked up from germline, CDR1 is MNHEY and CDR2 is SVGAGI. The CDR3 spans 14 residues. V was pared by 5 bases and J by 2 bases, with 12 bases between. This CDR3 reads CASSPRTQNYGYTF. DNA for the CDR3: TGTGCCAGCAGTCCCCGGACCCAGAACTATGGCTACACCTTC.

The rearrangement joins TRBV3-1 (or the pseudogene TRBV3-2) to TRBJ2-5; no definite D call. V lost 0 bases and J lost 2, with 10 bases in between. This CDR3 spans 15 amino acids. The germline V gene has CDR1 LGHDT and CDR2 YNNKEL (reference sequence). CDR3 DNA: TGTGCCAGCAGCCAAGAAACTACGATTCAAGAGACCCAGTACTTC. It codes for CASSQETTIQETQYF.

The chain employs TRBV5-4 and TRBJ2-3, with D perhaps matching TRBD2 (6 bases). From germline, CDR1 is SGHNT and CDR2 YYREEE (reference sequence). Trimming shortened V by 4 bases and J by 5 bases, and 20 bases separated the two germline ends. CDR3 size: 16 residues. The CDR3 protein is CASSPGGAQVIDTQYF. For the CDR3, the DNA is TGTGCCAGCAGCCCGGGCGGGGCACAGGTGATAGATACGCAGTATTTT.

This chain links TRBV19 with TRBJ1-1, with TRBD1 identical over 8 bases. Germline CDR1 LNHDA, CDR2 SQIVND (reference sequence). The junction had 6 bases not matched to a gene; V was cut back by 1 base and J by 5 bases. This CDR3 has 15 residues. The CDR3 sequence: CASSIGQGRETEAFF. CDR3 nucleotides: TGTGCCAGTAGTATAGGACAGGGGAGGGAGACTGAAGCTTTCTTT.

The chain has TRBV11-2 and TRBJ1-5, with D unclear. CDR1 is SGHAT and CDR2 is FQNNGV in the germline V gene. This CDR3 contains 15 residues. The V gene lost 5 bases and the J gene lost 5 bases, with 16 bases spanning the gap. CDR3 region: CASSASQVGYQPQHF. In nucleotides, the CDR3 is TGTGCCAGCAGCGCGTCCCAAGTTGGCTATCAGCCCCAGCATTTT.

V usage is TRBV7-9 and J usage is TRBJ1-4; TRBD1 might be the D (5 bases). The V and J ends lost 5 bases and 2 bases respectively, with 12 bases between them. This CDR3 comprises 15 residues. The germline gives CDR1 SEHNR, CDR2 FQNEAQ (reference sequence). This CDR3 reads CASSPRRGTNEKLFF. In DNA, the CDR3 is TGTGCCAGCAGCCCCCGGAGGGGCACTAATGAAAAACTGTTTTTT.